This T cell receptor beta chain came from a study of T-cell reconstitution after alpha-beta-depleted transplantation in children. Study outcomes and limitations: Several hundred expanded graft clones reportedly were the source of alpha-beta T cells about two months after transplant. Some patients' high day-60 TCRbeta diversity was attributed to recipient cells surviving conditioning. Newly generated T cells supplied most T-cell counts and diversity one year post-transplant.

CDR1 and CDR2 (germline): MRHNA, SNTAGT. The CDR3 is made up of 15 amino acids. Trimming at V came to 5 bases and at J to 5 bases, leaving 8 bases not matched to a gene. This clonotype was counted a few times. Its antigen remains unknown. Unique molecular identifiers tagged the TCRbeta library. TCRdb itself ran the PCR reads through MiXCR, one entry per CDR3 protein. The repertoire has about 640,000 distinct CDR3 sequences, 10% to 15% of them found once; the top ten carry around 2.2%. The chain couples TRBV6-4 to TRBJ2-5; 10 bases align to TRBD2. The source was PBMCs, mostly from graft donor cells, collected 360 days after TCRalphabeta/CD19-depleted stem cell transplant. This receptor was identified in a male patient between 10 and 17 years old who had a stem cell transplant for acute myeloid leukemia, so the T cells may come from the graft donor. CDR3 sequence: CASSSSGSGAETQYF. The CDR3 bases are TGTGCCAGCAGTTCTAGCGGGAGTGGGGCCGAGACCCAGTACTTC.